A single T cell receptor (beta chain) is shown here with its context. Its matching antigen is unknown. Here immunoSEQ multiplex PCR was the method, and the copy in TCRdb shows in-frame clones only, minus some. This sample has 55,000 to 75,000 clones, with roughly nine tenths found just once. The germline V and J ends were trimmed by 5 bases and 7 bases, with 12 bases remaining between them. The CDR3 is 12 amino acids. Looked up from germline, CDR1 is SGHTA and CDR2 is FQGNSA. The entry originates in a study of OX40 agonist ivuxolimab in advanced cancers. Study-level background: The dose-escalation group included hepatocellular carcinoma, melanoma, renal cell carcinoma and head and neck cancer.

Patients were ineligible given autoimmune disease history or systemic immunosuppression. Overall study findings and caveats: At 0.1 to 3.0 mg/kg, clonal expansion of CD4+ and CD8+ blood T cells had occurred by week 6.

The TCR comes from an adult with an advanced solid tumor such as melanoma, head and neck, liver or kidney cancer. The specimen was CD4+ or CD8+ T cells sorted from blood, collected in a trial of the OX40 agonist ivuxolimab. The J gene is TRBJ2-7, the V gene TRBV7-2, with a weak D call TRBD2 (5 bases). CDR3 residues: CASSQRPGEQYF. CDR3 nucleotides: TGTGCCAGCAGCCAAAGGCCGGGGGAGCAGTACTTC.